The rows below give T cell receptor beta chains drawn from one sample of a study of shared clonotypes between healthy human individuals. The repertoire was sequenced with immunoSEQ multiplex PCR; TCRdb's copy has only in-frame clones and lacks some. The sample holds about 490,000 clones, 70% to 85% seen once. The sequenced material came from PBMCs. The receptor set was obtained from a woman in her forties in good health. Some clones in this sample may be carry-over from other donors' samples. Each CDR3 is given with its conserved first and last residue. Each record gives: J gene, clone size, V gene, D gene, CDR3 DNA, CDR3 protein. The D gene is left open where the match is weak. Only part of the rows carry a size: once, few, many, or a class if the clone is expanded.

TRBJ2-1 | - | TRBV5-4 | TRBD1 | TGTGCCAGCAGCTTCCGGGACAGGGGAAATAATGAGCAGTTCTTC | CASSFRDRGNNEQFF
TRBJ2-3 | once | TRBV5-1 | - | TGCGCCAGCAGCGCCGGGACCCCTAGCACAGATACGCAGTATTTT | CASSAGTPSTDTQYF
TRBJ2-5 | - | TRBV30 | - | TGTGCCTGGAGTCCGGGACCAGTGGAGACCCAGTACTTC | CAWSPGPVETQYF
TRBJ2-1 | - | TRBV11-2 | TRBD2 | TGTGCCAGCAGCCGAGCGGGGCCGCTGAATGAGCAGTTCTTC | CASSRAGPLNEQFF
TRBJ2-2 | - | TRBV27 | TRBD2 | TGTGCCAGCAGTATTACGGGAGGGAACACCGGGGAGCTGTTTTTT | CASSITGGNTGELFF
TRBJ2-1 | - | TRBV5-1 | TRBD2 | TGCGCCAGCAGCTTGGGAGTCGGGCTAGCGGGAAACAATGAGCAGTTCTTC | CASSLGVGLAGNNEQFF
TRBJ2-3 | - | TRBV7-9 | - | TGTGCCAGCAGCCACCGGATCCTGCTCACAGATACGCAGTATTTT | CASSHRILLTDTQYF
TRBJ2-7 | - | TRBV9 | TRBD2 | TGTGCCAGCAGCGCGGGACTAGCGGGCTACGAGCAGTACTTC | CASSAGLAGYEQYF
TRBJ2-4 | - | TRBV7-8 | - | TGTGCCAGCAGCTTGGGGGAGGGGGACTTCAAAAACATTCAGTACTTC | CASSLGEGDFKNIQYF
TRBJ2-5 | - | TRBV12-5 | - | TGTGCTAGTGGTTTGGTTGACCAGTACTTC | CASGLVDQYF
TRBJ2-2 | - | TRBV7-8 | - | TGTGCCAGCAGCCGTGATGTCACCGGGGAGCTGTTTTTT | CASSRDVTGELFF
TRBJ2-1 | - | TRBV28 | TRBD2 | TGTGCCAGCACCAGTTGGAAAGGGACTACCTTTCTCTTC | CASTSWKGTTFLF
TRBJ2-3 | - | TRBV7-3 | TRBD1 | TGTGCCAGCAGCTTAAAACCGACAGGGGGCGGTTCAGATACGCAGTATTTT | CASSLKPTGGGSDTQYF
TRBJ2-1 | - | TRBV4-1 | TRBD2 | TGCGCCAGCAGCCGCCAGACTAGCCCACGGGAGCAGTTCTTC | CASSRQTSPREQFF
TRBJ1-4 | - | TRBV5-4 | - | TGTGCCAGCAGCTCTGGGGAAAAACTGTTTTTT | CASSSGEKLFF
TRBJ2-4 | - | TRBV21-1 | - | TGTGCCAGCAATACACAGCGGCTAGCCAAAAACATTCAGTACTTC | CASNTQRLAKNIQYF
TRBJ2-2 | - | TRBV2 | - | TGTGCCAGCAGTGAACAAACAGGGTACGGGGAGCTGTTTTTT | CASSEQTGYGELFF
TRBJ2-4 | once | TRBV28 | - | TGTGCCAGCAGTTTAATTACGGCAGGATCGCTGTTAGCCAAAAACATTCAGTACTTC | CASSLITAGSLLAKNIQYF
TRBJ1-5 | few | TRBV7-3 | - | TGTGCCAGCAGCTTAAATTGGGGTCAGCCCCAGCATTTT | CASSLNWGQPQHF
TRBJ2-3 | - | TRBV6-5 | - | TGTGCCAGCAGTTACAGCGGGAGCACAGATACGCAGTATTTT | CASSYSGSTDTQYF
TRBJ2-5 | - | TRBV5-1 | TRBD2 | TGCGCCAGCAGCTCAGGGACTAGCAGGAGGCTCCAAGAGACCCAGTACTTC | CASSSGTSRRLQETQYF
TRBJ2-7 | - | TRBV7-3 | - | TGTGCCAGCAGCACACGTCCAGGGTCGGAAGGGCAGTACTTC | CASSTRPGSEGQYF
TRBJ2-5 | - | TRBV11-2 | - | TGTGCCAGCAGCTTAGATCTGGTGGAAGAGACCCAGTACTTC | CASSLDLVEETQYF
TRBJ2-7 | once | TRBV28 | - | TGTGCCAGCAGGAACTCCGGGACTGGTAATGATTACGAGCAGTACTTC | CASRNSGTGNDYEQYF
TRBJ2-7 | - | TRBV7-9 | - | TGTGCCAGCAGCTTAGCGGGAGCAGTCGAGCAGTACTTC | CASSLAGAVEQYF
TRBJ2-7 | - | TRBV10-3 | TRBD1 | TGTGCCACCACAGGGGCGAGCTACGAGCAGTACTTC | CATTGASYEQYF
TRBJ2-6 | few | TRBV28 | TRBD2 | TGTGCCAGCAGTTTACTCGCGGGAGGGTCCTCTGGGGCCAACGTCCTGACTTTC | CASSLLAGGSSGANVLTF
TRBJ1-4 | - | TRBV6-1 | - | TGTGCCAGCACCACGGGACCTAATGAAAAACTGTTTTTT | CASTTGPNEKLFF
TRBJ2-3 | - | TRBV5-1 | - | TGCGCCAGCAGCGCAGGGGATTACGCGAGCACAGATACGCAGTATTTT | CASSAGDYASTDTQYF
TRBJ2-7 | - | TRBV5-1 | TRBD2 | TGCGCCAGCAATGGAGCGGGAGATGAGCAGTACTTC | CASNGAGDEQYF
TRBJ1-5 | few | TRBV7-3 | - | TGTGCCAGCAGCTTCACAGGGACCCTCAATCAGCCCCAGCATTTT | CASSFTGTLNQPQHF
TRBJ1-3 | many | TRBV7-2 | - | TGTGCCAGCAGCTTACGGGGCGGGGCAGACTCTGGAAACACCATATATTTT | CASSLRGGADSGNTIYF
TRBJ2-6 | - | TRBV10-3 | - | TGTGCCATCAGTGACTCGGGTCCGGCCGGGGCCAACGTCCTGACTTTC | CAISDSGPAGANVLTF
TRBJ1-2 | - | TRBV11-2 | TRBD1 | TGTGCCAGCAGCTTAAGGGGACAGGTGTTCGGCTACACCTTC | CASSLRGQVFGYTF
TRBJ2-3 | - | TRBV9 | TRBD2 | TGTGCCAGCAGCGTAGGTGGTAGCGGGAGGGCTAGCACAGATACGCAGTATTTT | CASSVGGSGRASTDTQYF
TRBJ2-2 | - | TRBV27 | - | TGTGCCACTAGGGGGGAGGGAGGCGGGGAGCTGTTTTTT | CATRGEGGGELFF
TRBJ2-7 | - | TRBV7-9 | - | TGTGCCAGCAGCACGCAACTAGACGGCGAGCAGTACTTC | CASSTQLDGEQYF
TRBJ1-3 | - | TRBV11-2 | - | TGTGCCAGCAGCTTAGACAGCTCTGGAAACACCATATATTTT | CASSLDSSGNTIYF
TRBJ2-1 | - | TRBV10-3 | TRBD2 | TGTGCCATCAGTGAGGCCGGGACTAGCGGGAGTAATGAGCAGTTCTTC | CAISEAGTSGSNEQFF
TRBJ2-6 | once | TRBV5-6 | TRBD1 | TGTGCCAGCAGAAGTCCCAGACAGGGGCCTGGGGCCAACGTCCTGACTTTC | CASRSPRQGPGANVLTF